These T cell receptor beta chains were read from a single sample in a study of T cells in Graves' hyperthyroidism and ophthalmopathy. TCRdb re-called the multiplex PCR reads through MiXCR, storing one row per CDR3 protein. The sample shows hundreds of thousands of distinct CDR3 sequences, under 20% of them seen only once. The sample was blood. These receptors were collected from a woman younger than 45 with Graves' hyperthyroidism. CDR3s include the opening cysteine and the closing phenylalanine or tryptophan. A D gene is named only where the DNA matches it firmly. Clone size is stated in some rows and not others, as once, few, many or a class when expanded.

V	D	J	size	CDR3	DNA
TRBV6-1	.	TRBJ2-7	many	CASRTRGGPWDEQYF	TGTGCCAGCAGAACCCGCGGGGGCCCCTGGGACGAGCAGTACTTC
TRBV29-1	TRBD2	TRBJ2-3	.	CSVWTSGSTDTQYF	TGCAGCGTTTGGACTAGCGGGAGCACAGATACGCAGTATTTT
TRBV20-1	TRBD2	TRBJ2-3	many	CSAGSSGTSTDTQYF	TGCAGTGCTGGGTCTAGCGGTACTAGCACAGATACGCAGTATTTT
TRBV6-1	.	TRBJ1-5	.	CASNPTGRRQPQHF	TGTGCCAGCAACCCAACAGGGAGGCGGCAGCCCCAGCATTTT
TRBV19	.	TRBJ2-7	few	CASSPRSGLSYEQYF	TGTGCCAGTAGTCCCCGCTCGGGGCTCTCCTACGAGCAGTACTTC
TRBV12-3/TRBV12-4	TRBD1	TRBJ1-5	many	CASSKQGQYSNQPQHF	TGTGCCAGCAGTAAACAGGGGCAGTATAGCAATCAGCCCCAGCATTTT
TRBV30	.	TRBJ1-1	many	CAWSVRGGRTEAFF	TGTGCCTGGAGTGTACGTGGGGGACGCACTGAAGCTTTCTTT
TRBV4-1	TRBD2	TRBJ2-2	.	CASSHPGLANTGELFF	TGCGCCAGCAGCCACCCGGGACTAGCAAACACCGGGGAGCTGTTTTTT
TRBV12-3/TRBV12-4	.	TRBJ2-1	many	CASSSPGRNNEQFF	TGTGCCAGCAGTTCGCCGGGACGCAACAATGAGCAGTTCTTC
TRBV19	.	TRBJ1-1	once	CASSIGGVSTEAFF	TGTGCCAGTAGTATAGGTGGGGTTTCCACTGAAGCTTTCTTT
TRBV11-2	TRBD2	TRBJ2-3	many	CASSPLAGGSDTQYF	TGTGCCAGCAGCCCGCTAGCGGGAGGATCTGATACGCAGTATTTT
TRBV27	.	TRBJ2-2	few	CASRRVSHTGELFF	TGTGCCAGCAGGCGTGTCTCCCACACCGGGGAGCTGTTTTTT
TRBV7-8	TRBD2	TRBJ2-3	many	CASSLARGLAGVSTDTQYF	TGTGCCAGCAGCTTAGCGAGGGGACTAGCGGGAGTTAGCACAGATACGCAGTATTTT
TRBV28	.	TRBJ1-1	few	CASRTGRGDGNTEAFF	TGTGCCAGCAGGACGGGACGGGGGGACGGGAACACTGAAGCTTTCTTT
TRBV20-1	TRBD2	TRBJ2-7	few	CSADGRGKFSSYEQYF	TGCAGTGCTGATGGGAGGGGAAAATTTAGCTCCTACGAGCAGTACTTC
TRBV6-1	.	TRBJ1-4	.	CASRENEKLFF	TGTGCCAGCAGGGAAAATGAAAAACTGTTTTTT
TRBV5-1	TRBD2	TRBJ2-3	few	CASSLKLAGDTDTQYF	TGCGCCAGCAGCTTGAAACTAGCGGGAGATACAGATACGCAGTATTTT
TRBV5-1	.	TRBJ1-1	.	CASSSGPPPRSEAFF	TGCGCCAGCAGCTCGGGGCCGCCCCCACGATCTGAAGCTTTCTTT
TRBV19	.	TRBJ2-2	few	CASSLLQGSNTGELFF	TGTGCCAGTAGTCTTCTACAGGGCTCGAACACCGGGGAGCTGTTTTTT
TRBV27	TRBD2	TRBJ2-7	many	CASSQRELLTYEQYF	TGTGCCAGCAGTCAGCGGGAGCTCTTGACCTACGAGCAGTACTTC
TRBV5-1	.	TRBJ2-1	.	CASSPGLKDEQFF	TGCGCCAGCAGCCCGGGATTAAAAGATGAGCAGTTCTTC
TRBV6-1	TRBD2	TRBJ2-7	.	CASSRTSGGEQYF	TGTGCCAGCAGCCGGACTAGCGGGGGAGAGCAGTACTTC
TRBV3-1	.	TRBJ1-1	.	CASSHGYRTEAFF	TGTGCCAGCAGTCACGGGTACCGCACTGAAGCTTTCTTT
TRBV3-1	TRBD2	TRBJ2-7	many	CASSQAYGAGGGEQYF	TGTGCCAGCAGCCAGGCCTATGGGGCGGGAGGAGGTGAGCAGTACTTC
TRBV12-3/TRBV12-4	.	TRBJ1-3	.	CASSFIGVGNTIYF	TGTGCCAGCAGTTTTATCGGGGTTGGAAACACCATATATTTT
TRBV5-1	TRBD1	TRBJ2-7	many	CASSFRDRVVEQYF	TGCGCCAGCAGCTTCCGGGACAGGGTAGTCGAGCAGTACTTC
TRBV27	.	TRBJ2-7	many	CASSPRLDTDEQYF	TGTGCCAGCAGTCCCCGACTAGATACCGACGAGCAGTACTTC
TRBV10-3	.	TRBJ2-3	many	CAISGSVNTDTQYF	TGTGCCATCAGTGGCAGCGTCAACACAGATACGCAGTATTTT
TRBV28	.	TRBJ1-6	many	CASSLKSPLHF	TGTGCCAGCAGTTTAAAATCACCCCTCCACTTT
TRBV5-4	TRBD2	TRBJ2-4	.	CASSRSGSVDKNIQYF	TGTGCCAGCAGCCGTAGCGGGAGTGTCGACAAAAACATTCAGTACTTC
TRBV20-1	TRBD1	TRBJ2-7	.	CSATRDRDSEQYF	TGCAGTGCTACCCGGGACAGGGACTCCGAGCAGTACTTC
TRBV5-1	TRBD2	TRBJ2-3	many	CASSGSGTSGPTSTDTQYF	TGCGCCAGCAGCGGCTCCGGGACTAGCGGGCCCACTAGCACAGATACGCAGTATTTT
TRBV2	.	TRBJ2-3	many	CASTWTRAGGQYF	TGTGCCAGCACCTGGACAAGAGCTGGGGGGCAGTATTTT
TRBV5-6	TRBD2	TRBJ2-1	many	CASSPRTSSYNEQFF	TGTGCCAGCAGCCCACGGACTAGCAGCTACAATGAGCAGTTCTTC
TRBV28	.	TRBJ1-5	many	CASRGEGWSNQPQHF	TGTGCCAGCAGGGGGGAGGGTTGGAGCAATCAGCCCCAGCATTTT
TRBV6-1	TRBD2	TRBJ2-5	.	CASSTEGLNQETQYF	TGTGCCAGCAGTACGGAGGGACTAAACCAAGAGACCCAGTACTTC
TRBV10-3	.	TRBJ1-5	many	CAISESGPQPQHF	TGTGCCATCAGTGAGTCGGGACCTCAGCCCCAGCATTTT
TRBV13	TRBD2	TRBJ2-2	few	CASSLGKASGISGELFF	TGTGCCAGCAGCTTAGGAAAGGCTAGCGGGATTTCCGGGGAGCTGTTTTTT
TRBV3-1	.	TRBJ2-7	few	CASSQSATAKSYEQYF	TGTGCCAGCAGCCAATCCGCGACAGCTAAATCCTACGAGCAGTACTTC
TRBV6-5	TRBD2	TRBJ2-3	.	CASSYISGGLAATTDTQYF	TGTGCCAGCAGTTATATAAGCGGCGGACTAGCGGCCACCACAGATACGCAGTATTTT
TRBV12-3/TRBV12-4	TRBD2	TRBJ2-5	.	CASSLSGLAGGSYQETQYF	TGTGCCAGCAGTTTATCGGGACTAGCGGGAGGATCGTACCAAGAGACCCAGTACTTC
TRBV2	.	TRBJ2-5	.	CASSENAGYETQYF	TGTGCCAGCAGTGAAAATGCAGGGTACGAGACCCAGTACTTC
TRBV28	.	TRBJ2-7	many	CASSGAGGFGDEQYF	TGTGCCAGCAGTGGAGCAGGGGGGTTCGGCGACGAGCAGTACTTC
TRBV13	TRBD2	TRBJ2-1	.	CASSPNGWEGENEQFF	TGTGCCAGCAGCCCCAACGGGTGGGAGGGTGAAAATGAGCAGTTCTTC
TRBV19	.	TRBJ2-3	few	CATSSASGHGTDTQYF	TGTGCCACCTCCTCGGCAAGCGGGCACGGCACAGATACGCAGTATTTT
TRBV6-1	.	TRBJ1-1	many	CASSALSGNTEAFF	TGTGCCAGCAGTGCTTTGTCGGGGAACACTGAAGCTTTCTTT
TRBV20-1	.	TRBJ1-4	.	CSARDPADEKLFF	TGCAGTGCTAGAGATCCGGCGGATGAAAAACTGTTTTTT
TRBV7-9	.	TRBJ2-1	many	CASSSNGQEQFF	TGTGCCAGCAGCTCTAACGGGCAGGAGCAGTTCTTC
TRBV6-6	.	TRBJ2-2	.	CASSYIGGAGELFF	TGTGCCAGCAGTTACATAGGGGGGGCCGGGGAGCTGTTTTTT
TRBV5-1	.	TRBJ1-2	.	CASSGAKIGYTF	TGCGCCAGCAGCGGAGCCAAGATCGGCTACACCTTC
TRBV15	.	TRBJ2-5	many	CATSLDPQETQYF	TGTGCCACCAGCCTTGACCCTCAAGAGACCCAGTACTTC
TRBV5-1	.	TRBJ2-7	.	CASSLGAGFSYEQYF	TGCGCCAGCAGCTTGGGGGCGGGATTTTCCTACGAGCAGTACTTC
TRBV9	.	TRBJ2-7	few	CASSVEGTIPYEQYF	TGTGCCAGCAGCGTAGAGGGGACCATACCCTACGAGCAGTACTTC
TRBV28	.	TRBJ1-2	many	CASSRRLYGYTF	TGTGCCAGCAGTCGCAGGCTATATGGCTACACCTTC
TRBV20-1	.	TRBJ2-1	many	CSALRNTVGEQFF	TGCAGTGCCCTGAGGAACACTGTTGGTGAGCAGTTCTTC